The 14 T cell receptor beta chains reported below all come from one sample, sequenced in a study of CD8 T cells in Susac syndrome. After extraction with the RNeasy kit, about 0.5 to 1 ug of the RNA was reverse transcribed using random hexamers. TCRdb redid the calling of the immunoSEQ multiplex PCR reads with MiXCR, one entry per CDR3 protein. Of approximately 76,000 distinct CDR3 sequences listed, about 95% are singletons. The sample taken for sequencing was CD8+ T cells from PBMCs. The receptor set was obtained from a human donor with multiple sclerosis.

The rearrangement joins TRBV3-1 to TRBJ2-2, with D possibly being TRBD1 (5 bases). Germline lookup yields CDR1 LGHDT and CDR2 YNNKEL (reference sequence). The CDR3 runs to 14 residues. V lost 1 base to trimming and J lost 11 bases, with 14 bases between them. Written as DNA, the CDR3 is TGTGCCAGCAGCCAAGGGGGCCGGGCGAAAGAGCTGTTTTTT. As protein: CASSQGGRAKELFF.

The V gene is TRBV30, the J gene TRBJ1-5; tentatively, D is TRBD1 (5 bases). V lost 0 bases to trimming and J lost 3 bases, with 6 bases between them. CDR1 is GTSNPN, CDR2 SVGIG, per germline (reference sequence). The CDR3 consists of 13 residues. As DNA, the CDR3 is TGTGCCTGGAGTGTGGGGGTCAATCAGCCCCAGCATTTT. This codes for CAWSVGVNQPQHF.

This chain joins TRBV7-9 and TRBJ1-2, with a possible D match to TRBD1 (5 bases). Germline V gene data show CDR1 as SEHNR and CDR2 as FQNEAQ (reference sequence). The V end was cut by 6 bases, the J end by 6 bases, with 14 bases between. The CDR3 totals 13 residues. The CDR3 DNA reads as TGTGCCAGCAGGGACTCGGGGACCCATGGCTACACCTTC. Translated: CASRDSGTHGYTF.

This chain uses TRBV29-1 with TRBJ1-2; no clear D gene. V gave up 0 bases and J gave up 0 bases, with 8 bases separating them. CDR1 and CDR2 (germline): SQVTM, ANQGSEA. The CDR3 is made up of 14 amino acids. The CDR3 sequence is CSVEEPRANYGYTF. The DNA of the CDR3 is TGCAGCGTTGAAGAACCAAGAGCTAACTATGGCTACACCTTC.

This chain links TRBV7-3 with TRBJ1-1; no reliable D call. The CDR3 consists of 15 residues. Per germline, CDR1 SGHTA and CDR2 FQGTGA. Trimming pared 1 base from V and 3 bases from J, leaving 12 bases between. The CDR3 DNA sequence: TGTGCCAGCAGCTTAAACCAGCGAGGAGACACTGAAGCTTTCTTT. Translated, it gives CASSLNQRGDTEAFF.

V usage is TRBV20-1 and J usage is TRBJ2-7; TRBD1 agrees at 7 bases. There are 13 residues in the CDR3. Germline-derived CDR1 and CDR2 are DFQATT and SNEGSKA (reference sequence). Trimming removed 5 bases from V and 4 bases from J; junction bases left unmatched: 8. The chain's CDR3 is CSAEDRRTYEQYF. The CDR3 region has the DNA TGCAGTGCTGAGGACAGGCGCACATACGAGCAGTACTTC.

The CDR3 nucleotides read TGTGCCAGCAGCCCACTGACCGGGGTGCTGACTGAAGCTTTCTTT. It codes for CASSPLTGVLTEAFF. The chain combines TRBV11-2 with TRBJ1-1; D unclear. Trimming removed 5 bases from V and 5 bases from J, with 18 bases in between. Germline lookup yields CDR1 SGHAT and CDR2 FQNNGV. The CDR3 runs to 15 residues.

This rearrangement joins TRBV12-3 or TRBV12-4 to TRBJ2-7; no clear D gene. V shed 6 bases and J shed 4 bases, with 13 bases lying between them. The length of the CDR3 is 13 residues. CDR3 in DNA: TGTGCCAGCAGGTCTAAGACTGTTTACGAGCAGTACTTC. This encodes CASRSKTVYEQYF.

This clonotype was found once. The chain links TRBV20-1 to TRBJ2-1; 12 nucleotides line up with TRBD2. This CDR3 has 13 amino acids. CDR1 and CDR2 from the germline V gene are DFQATT and SNEGSKA (reference sequence). V was clipped by 7 bases and J by 7 bases; unmatched bases: 5. Here the CDR3 reads CSVWTSGANEQFF. CDR3 nucleotides: TGCAGTGTTTGGACTAGCGGGGCGAATGAGCAGTTCTTC.

This chain joins TRBV6-6 and TRBJ1-1; TRBD1 aligns across 9 bases. Germline loops: CDR1 MNHNY, CDR2 SVGAGI (reference sequence). The trim removed 2 bases at V and 5 bases at J, leaving 9 bases unmatched. CDR3 length equals 16 residues. For the CDR3, the DNA is TGTGCCAGCAGTTACCCGAGACAGGGGGTACGGACTGAAGCTTTCTTT. Amino acid sequence: CASSYPRQGVRTEAFF.

The chain employs TRBV11-3 and TRBJ2-2; no firm D call. Germline V gives CDR1 SGHNT, CDR2 YENEEA. This CDR3 spans 12 amino acids. V lost 2 bases to trimming and J lost 6 bases, with 4 bases between them. CDR3 amino acids: CASSLNSGELFF. The CDR3 nucleotides are TGTGCCAGCAGCTTAAATTCCGGGGAGCTGTTTTTT.

The chain combines TRBV9 with TRBJ1-4; possible D gene TRBD1, 5 bases. The CDR3 totals 15 residues. Germline CDR1 reads SGDLS; CDR2 reads YYNGEE. V was trimmed by 4 bases and J by 8 bases, leaving 18 bases between them. The CDR3 sequence: CASSFTGTLGEKLFF. Here the CDR3 DNA reads TGTGCCAGCAGCTTTACCGGGACCCTAGGCGAAAAACTGTTTTTT.

A few counts support this clonotype. This chain connects TRBV6-1 to TRBJ1-1; no reliable D call. Germline CDR1 reads MNHNS; CDR2 reads SASEGT. Deletions cut 5 bases from V and 1 base from J, with 8 bases between. This CDR3 is built from 13 residues. The CDR3 DNA reads as TGTGCCAGCAGTCCTCGGGGGAACACTGAAGCTTTCTTT. Its protein is CASSPRGNTEAFF.

The V gene is TRBV25-1, the J gene TRBJ1-5, with D hard to call. The V and J ends lost 4 bases and 2 bases respectively, with 9 bases between them. Germline CDR1 MGHDK, CDR2 SYGVNS. The CDR3 spans 14 residues. The CDR3 protein is CASSGFQGNQPQHF. The CDR3 DNA sequence: TGTGCCAGCAGTGGTTTCCAGGGCAATCAGCCCCAGCATTTT.